Listed here are 30 T cell receptor beta chains from one sample, sequenced in a study of blood T cells in healthy people across ages. A J-beta primer mix and a sample-barcoded 5' primer were used in a second PCR of about 7 to 12 cycles. MiXCR, run by TCRdb on the 5' RACE reads, gives a single entry per CDR3 protein. Among some 1.8 million distinct CDR3 sequences listed, approximately 40% were seen once. Source material: blood. The receptors stem from a human donor in good health.

This clonotype was counted a few times. V is TRBV20-1 and J is TRBJ2-4, with D uncertain. Matching the DNA end better, TRBJ2-7 makes the J call doubtful. Per the germline V gene, CDR1 is DFQATT and CDR2 is SNEGSKA (reference sequence). The CDR3 totals 13 residues. In nucleotides, the CDR3 is TGCAGTGCTAGAGATAGACCGTCCCCCGAGCAGTACTTC. Translating gives CSARDRPSPEQYF.

There are many counts of this clonotype. This chain uses TRBV7-2 with TRBJ2-1; D is ambiguous. V was clipped by 4 bases and J by 10 bases, with 8 bases between them. CDR3 length equals 11 residues. Germline lookup yields CDR1 SGHTA and CDR2 FQGNSA. CDR3 coding DNA: TGTGCCAGCAGCTCTTATAGAGAGCAGTTCTTC. Protein product: CASSSYREQFF.

The chain recombines TRBV29-1 with TRBJ1-2; 7 bases match TRBD1. This CDR3 is 14 amino acids long. With 0 bases clipped from V and 6 bases from J, the junction kept 7 bases outside the gene matches. Per the germline V gene, CDR1 is SQVTM and CDR2 is ANQGSEA. CDR3 nucleotide sequence: TGCAGCGTTGAAGAGAACGAGGGGGCGAATGGCTACACCTTC. This codes for CSVEENEGANGYTF.

The chain is built from TRBV7-7 and TRBJ2-7, with 9 positions matching TRBD1. This CDR3 comprises 15 residues. Trimming at V came to 5 bases and at J to 0 bases, leaving 5 bases not matched to a gene. The germline V gene has CDR1 SSHAT and CDR2 FNYEAQ (reference sequence). Written as DNA, the CDR3 is TGTGCCAGCAGCCGCGACAGGGGGAGCTCCTACGAGCAGTACTTC. This codes for CASSRDRGSSYEQYF.

J is TRBJ1-5 and V is TRBV2; D remains unclear. Germline CDR1 SNHLY, CDR2 FYNNEI. The CDR3 contains 14 residues. The ends were cut back, 4 bases at V and 7 bases at J, with 14 bases in the middle. The CDR3 reads CASSAQMFDQPQHF. CDR3 in DNA: TGTGCCAGCAGTGCGCAGATGTTTGACCAGCCCCAGCATTTT.

V usage is TRBV7-2 and J usage is TRBJ1-1, with D hard to call. The CDR3 has 13 amino acids. CDR1 and CDR2 from the germline V gene are SGHTA and FQGNSA. V was trimmed by 5 bases and J by 1 base, leaving 8 bases between them. The CDR3 is CTSSRGRNTEAFF. The CDR3 DNA is TGTACCAGCAGCCGGGGAAGGAACACTGAAGCTTTCTTT.

This clonotype has a handful of counts. The genes are TRBV7-2 and TRBJ2-1; D unresolved. V lost 7 bases to trimming and J lost 2 bases, with 9 bases between them. Per the germline V gene, CDR1 is SGHTA and CDR2 is FQGNSA. CDR3 length: 13 residues. CDR3 in DNA: TGTGCCAGCAACCGTTTGGCCTACAATGAGCAGTTCTTC. Residues: CASNRLAYNEQFF.

The rearrangement joins TRBV7-9 to TRBJ1-2; perhaps TRBD1 as D (6 bases). The CDR3 is 15 amino acids. Germline-derived CDR1 and CDR2 are SEHNR and FQNEAQ (reference sequence). V lost 5 bases, J lost 3 bases, and 16 bases lay in between. The CDR3 DNA reads as TGTGCCAGCAGCCAGTGGGGGGCGATTGACTATGGCTACACCTTC. Translating gives CASSQWGAIDYGYTF.

The chain has TRBV7-9 and TRBJ1-5; 10 nucleotides agree with TRBD1. The CDR3 is 15 amino acids. Germline lookup yields CDR1 SEHNR and CDR2 FQNEAQ (reference sequence). The trim removed 2 bases at V and 6 bases at J, leaving 4 bases unmatched. CDR3 nucleotides: TGTGCCAGCAGCTTAAGTCGGGACAGGGGTCAGCCCCAGCATTTT. Residues: CASSLSRDRGQPQHF.

The chain combines TRBV10-3 with TRBJ2-5; D is perhaps TRBD1 or TRBD2 (6 bases each). The J call is doubtful: the DNA matches TRBJ2-7 better. The CDR3 length is 12 residues. The germline gives CDR1 ENHRY, CDR2 SYGVKD. The CDR3 bases are TGTGCCATCAGCCAAGGGGGGTACGAGCAGTACTTC. It translates to CAISQGGYEQYF.

This clonotype has just one count. V usage is TRBV6-2 or TRBV6-3 and J usage is TRBJ2-2; either TRBD1 or TRBD2 may supply D (5 bases each). The CDR3 loop spans 15 amino acids. Germline V gene sequence: CDR1 MNHEY, CDR2 SVGEGT. The V end lost 2 bases, the J end lost 3 bases, and 10 bases lay between the germline ends. The CDR3 loop is CASSYRDPYTGELFF. For the CDR3, the DNA is TGTGCCAGCAGTTACCGGGACCCTTACACCGGGGAGCTGTTTTTT.

This clonotype was seen a handful of times. Compared with germline, one end of the junction differs, possibly owing to a read error. The V and J genes are TRBV4-1 and TRBJ1-5, with 7 bases that match TRBD1. This CDR3 has 16 residues. The germline gives CDR1 MGHRA, CDR2 YSYEKL. The CDR3 is CASSQVGTAGGQPQHF. For the CDR3, the DNA is TGCGCCAGCAGTCAAGTCGGGACAGCGGGAGGGCAGCCCCAGCATTTT.

J is TRBJ1-5 and V is TRBV7-9; weak D call: TRBD1 (5 bases). The CDR3 consists of 16 residues. Germline assignment: CDR1 SEHNR and CDR2 FQNEAQ (reference sequence). The V end lost 4 bases, the J end lost 2 bases, and 15 bases lay between the germline ends. The CDR3 nucleotides are TGTGCCAGCAGCTCGGAAGGGGCTCTGGGCAATCAGCCCCAGCATTTT. Its protein is CASSSEGALGNQPQHF.

This clonotype appeared many times. The chain couples TRBV27 to TRBJ1-2; TRBD1 matches at 9 bases. Losses at the gene ends were 7 bases for V and 4 bases for J; bases not matched to a gene: 7. From germline, CDR1 is MNHEY and CDR2 SMNVEV (reference sequence). CDR3 length: 14 residues. CDR3 residues: CASKTGTGPYGYTF. The CDR3 DNA follows: TGTGCCAGCAAAACCGGGACAGGGCCCTATGGCTACACCTTC.

This clonotype was detected a few times. V and J are TRBV11-2 and TRBJ2-5; the D is unclear. CDR1 SGHAT and CDR2 FQNNGV come from the germline V gene. The CDR3 consists of 16 residues. Deletions cut 1 base from V and 0 bases from J, with 12 bases between. The CDR3 reads CASSLVVGFYQETQYF. The CDR3 bases are TGTGCCAGCAGCTTAGTCGTAGGATTTTACCAAGAGACCCAGTACTTC.

V and J are TRBV7-2 and TRBJ2-3; D is unresolved. The CDR3 totals 13 residues. Trimming pared 5 bases from V and 6 bases from J, leaving 12 bases between. CDR1 and CDR2 from the germline V gene are SGHTA and FQGNSA. The CDR3 here is CASSPRHGDTQYF. For the CDR3, the DNA is TGTGCCAGCAGCCCGAGACATGGGGATACGCAGTATTTT. The entire variable domain, with the rest obtained from reference TRBV7-2 and TRBJ2-3, is as follows: GAGVSQSPSNKVTEKGKDVELRCDPISGHTALYWYRQSLGQGLEFLIYFQGNSAPDKSGLPSDRFSAERTGGSVSTLTIQRTQQEDSAVYLCASSPRHGDTQYFGPGTRLTVL.

The chain uses TRBV28 and TRBJ1-2, with D hard to call. There are 14 residues in the CDR3. Germline values: CDR1 MDHEN, CDR2 SYDVKM. V shed 5 bases and J shed 2 bases, with 12 bases lying between them. CDR3 in amino acids: CASSEGASNYGYTF. CDR3 nucleotide sequence: TGTGCCAGCAGTGAGGGAGCTTCCAACTATGGCTACACCTTC.

This chain links TRBV6-6 with TRBJ2-7; D may be TRBD1 (5 bases). Trimming pared 0 bases from V and 1 base from J, leaving 7 bases between. This CDR3 has 14 residues. Germline CDR1 and CDR2: MNHNY and SVGAGI (reference sequence). For the CDR3, the DNA is TGTGCCAGCAGTTACTCAGGACAATCCTACGAGCAGTACTTC. Protein sequence: CASSYSGQSYEQYF.

The rearrangement joins TRBV7-2 to TRBJ1-2; TRBD1 might be the D (5 bases). The CDR3 contains 14 residues. Trimming took 5 bases from V and 9 from J, leaving 19 bases between them. Germline lookup yields CDR1 SGHTA and CDR2 FQGNSA. The CDR3 sequence is CASSEGLGSIRYTF. In nucleotides, the CDR3 is TGTGCCAGCAGCGAGGGGTTAGGGTCTATTCGCTACACCTTC.

The V and J genes are TRBV9 and TRBJ2-3; 9 bases align to TRBD2. CDR1 is SGDLS, CDR2 YYNGEE, per germline. The CDR3 runs 15 residues. V gave up 4 bases and J gave up 4 bases; unmatched junction bases: 7. The chain's CDR3 is CASSPRERGADTQYF. CDR3 coding DNA: TGTGCCAGCAGCCCCCGGGAGCGGGGGGCAGATACGCAGTATTTT.

A few counts support this clonotype. This rearrangement joins TRBV29-1 to TRBJ2-7, with 7 bases matching TRBD2. The assigned J gene may be wrong: the sequence end matches TRBJ2-5 better. This CDR3 is built from 13 residues. Germline V CDR1 and CDR2: SQVTM, ANQGSEA. The CDR3 protein is CSVVTAGIETQYF. The DNA for the CDR3 is TGCAGCGTTGTTACAGCGGGGATTGAGACCCAGTACTTC.

The chain employs TRBV7-9 and TRBJ1-1, with D possibly TRBD1 on 5 matching bases. This CDR3 comprises 16 residues. The germline V and J ends were trimmed by 5 bases and 0 bases, with 16 bases remaining between them. CDR1 SEHNR and CDR2 FQNEAQ come from the germline V gene (reference sequence). CDR3 sequence (DNA): TGTGCCAGCAGCGAAACCCCGGGACTTATGAACACTGAAGCTTTCTTT. This encodes CASSETPGLMNTEAFF.

The rearrangement joins TRBV6-2 or TRBV6-3 to TRBJ2-3; D not certain. V was cut by 6 bases and J by 2 bases, with 21 bases left in between. There are 17 residues in the CDR3. CDR1 MNHEY and CDR2 SVGEGT come from the germline V gene. CDR3 amino acids: CASSSPLGASFTDTQYF. DNA for the CDR3: TGTGCCAGCAGCAGCCCCCTGGGCGCTTCCTTCACAGATACGCAGTATTTT.

This clonotype was seen more than once but under ten times. This sequence joins TRBV2 and TRBJ2-4; 7 bases line up with TRBD1. Gene TRBJ2-7 matches the end of the DNA better, so the J call may be wrong. This CDR3 comprises 13 residues. Germline loops: CDR1 SNHLY, CDR2 FYNNEI. For the CDR3, the DNA is TGTGCCAGCGGGGACAGTTTGTTTGGCGAGCAGTACTTC. Protein sequence: CASGDSLFGEQYF.

Comment on this clonotype: This could be a read error, since a much larger clone is one nucleotide away. The chain joins TRBV12-3 or TRBV12-4 to TRBJ2-5; D gene ambiguous. Near its end, the DNA agrees better with TRBJ2-1, so the J call may be wrong. The CDR3 spans 15 residues. CDR3 sequence: CASTSSWALQETQFF. The CDR3, as DNA: TGTGCCAGCACCTCGTCCTGGGCCCTCCAAGAGACCCAGTTCTTC.

This clonotype has more than one count but fewer than ten. The chain combines TRBV7-9 with TRBJ2-5; D remains ambiguous. V lost 0 bases and J 2 bases, leaving 7 bases between the germline ends. This CDR3 is 14 amino acids long. The germline CDR1 and CDR2 sequences are SEHNR and FQNEAQ (reference sequence). CDR3 sequence (DNA): TGTGCCAGCAGCTTAGCGTACATTCAAGAGACCCAGTACTTC. It codes for CASSLAYIQETQYF.

The V and J genes are TRBV7-2 and TRBJ2-5; perhaps TRBD1 as D (6 bases). V was pared by 4 bases and J by 4 bases, with 13 bases between. Germline assignment: CDR1 SGHTA and CDR2 FQGNSA. The CDR3 is made up of 14 amino acids. CDR3 residues: CASSYYRAGETQYF. Written as DNA, the CDR3 is TGTGCCAGCAGCTATTACAGGGCTGGAGAGACCCAGTACTTC.

This chain uses TRBV7-8 with TRBJ1-1; tentatively, D is TRBD1 (5 bases). This CDR3 has 11 residues. The germline V and J ends were trimmed by 5 bases and 10 bases, with 11 bases remaining between them. Germline loops: CDR1 SGHVS, CDR2 FQNEAQ. CDR3 region: CASSIQERAFF. Written as DNA, the CDR3 is TGTGCCAGCAGCATACAGGAGAGAGCTTTCTTT.

This clonotype appeared a few times. The rearrangement joins TRBV6-2 or TRBV6-3 to TRBJ1-2; no clear D gene. With 2 bases removed from V and 6 bases from J, the gap between germline ends came to 10 bases. Germline V gene lookup returns CDR1 MNHEY and CDR2 SVGEGT. The CDR3 sequence is 13 residues long. CDR3 sequence reads: CASSYDQANGYTF. DNA for the CDR3: TGTGCCAGCAGTTACGACCAAGCAAATGGCTACACCTTC.

Here the CDR3 reads CASSLVGGGDYGYTF. The CDR3 DNA is TGTGCCAGCAGCCTAGTAGGAGGGGGGGACTATGGCTACACCTTC. The chain joins TRBV7-2 to TRBJ1-2; D may be TRBD1 (6 bases). The CDR3 extends over 15 amino acids. Germline CDR1 and CDR2: SGHTA and FQGNSA. V shed 5 bases and J shed 3 bases, with 16 bases lying between them.